Included here is one TCR beta chain sequence, with context. This CDR3 comprises 17 residues. Germline loops: CDR1 LGHNA, CDR2 YNFKEQ. The junction had 8 bases not matched to a gene; V was cut back by 3 bases and J by 0 bases. The assay was immunoSEQ multiplex PCR, and TCRdb's table has in-frame clones only and misses some. The sample includes under 95,000 clones, roughly 87% seen only once; the top ten take approximately 1.4%. The entry originates in a study of OX40 agonist ivuxolimab in advanced cancers. Study-level information: Patients' therapy was ivuxolimab, an antibody that acts as an agonist of OX40 (CD134). Three partial responders included one hepatocellular carcinoma patient and two cutaneous melanoma patients.

This specimen was CD4+ or CD8+ T cells sorted from blood, taken in a trial of the OX40 agonist ivuxolimab. The rearrangement joins TRBV4-2 to TRBJ2-1, with TRBD1 matching 7 bases. The source of this sequence is an adult with an advanced solid tumor such as melanoma, head and neck, liver or kidney cancer. CDR3 sequence reads: CASSQEGQDSSYNEQFF. As DNA, the CDR3 is TGTGCCAGCAGCCAGGAAGGACAGGATAGCTCCTACAATGAGCAGTTCTTC.